This is a list of T cell receptor beta chains from one sample in a study of blood T cell repertoires in COVID-19. Produced via immunoSEQ multiplex PCR; TCRdb's table is partial and in-frame only. The table lists 110,000 to 150,000 clones, 80% of them singletons. Sequencing input: peripheral blood. The source of these receptors is a man between 65 and 85 years old who had recovered from COVID-19. Each CDR3 is given with its conserved first and last residue. Each record gives: J gene, D gene, CDR3 length, clone size, V gene, CDR3 DNA, CDR3 protein. D genes are given only for firm matches. Clone size, where shown, is once, few, many, or a class for clones that have expanded.

TRBJ2-3	TRBD2	15	NA	TRBV5-6	TGTGCCAGCAGCTTGGCTAGCGGACCCACAGATACGCAGTATTTT	CASSLASGPTDTQYF
TRBJ1-5	NA	17	NA	TRBV7-8	TGTGCCAGCAGCTTATTAGTAGGGGCACAAAGCAATCAGCCCCAGCATTTT	CASSLLVGAQSNQPQHF
TRBJ2-7	NA	12	NA	TRBV12-3/TRBV12-4	TGTGCCAGCAGTTTAAAAAAGCAGGGGCAGTACTTC	CASSLKKQGQYF
TRBJ2-3	TRBD2	14	few	TRBV10-1	TGCGCCAGCAGTCGGACTAGTTTTTCCGATACGCAGTATTTT	CASSRTSFSDTQYF
TRBJ1-1	NA	14	NA	TRBV7-2	TGTGCCAGCAGCTTAGGAGGAGGGAACACTGAAGCTTTCTTT	CASSLGGGNTEAFF
TRBJ2-3	TRBD1	13	NA	TRBV29-1	TGCAGCGTTGAAAGACAGGGGGCGGATACGCAGTATTTT	CSVERQGADTQYF
TRBJ2-5	NA	13	NA	TRBV10-1	TGCGCCAGCAGTGAAACCGAGCAAGAGACCCAGTACTTC	CASSETEQETQYF
TRBJ1-4	TRBD1	16	NA	TRBV5-1	TGCGCCAGCAGCCCCGGGACAGGGAGATCTAATGAAAAACTGTTTTTT	CASSPGTGRSNEKLFF
TRBJ2-1	NA	15	once	TRBV27	TGTGCCAGCAGTTTATCTGGGACACACCGAAATGAGCAGTTCTTC	CASSLSGTHRNEQFF
TRBJ1-4	NA	16	few	TRBV5-1	TGCGCCAGCAGCGGAGGATCTCGACCAACTAATGAAAAACTGTTTTTT	CASSGGSRPTNEKLFF
TRBJ2-2	NA	16	NA	TRBV10-3	TGTGCCATCAGCCAGGACTTCCGGGTACTTACCGGGGAGCTGTTTTTT	CAISQDFRVLTGELFF
TRBJ2-2	TRBD1	14	NA	TRBV30	TGTGCCTGGAGCGGGACAGTTAACACCGGGGAGCTGTTTTTT	CAWSGTVNTGELFF
TRBJ2-7	TRBD2	15	NA	TRBV6-5	TGTGCCAGCCTTGGGGATGGACTAGCGGGGTACGAGCAGTACTTC	CASLGDGLAGYEQYF
TRBJ1-6	NA	14	NA	TRBV6-6	TGTGCCAGCAGTTCATCAGGGGAAAGCTCACCCCTCCACTTT	CASSSSGESSPLHF
TRBJ2-3	TRBD2	16	NA	TRBV6-5	TGTGCCAGCAGTTTAAGCGGGAGGGCCCTCACAGATACGCAGTATTTT	CASSLSGRALTDTQYF
TRBJ2-2	NA	16	NA	TRBV7-3	TGTGCCAGCAGTTGGGGCTATGGGGAAAACACCGGGGAGCTGTTTTTT	CASSWGYGENTGELFF
TRBJ2-7	NA	15	NA	TRBV15	TGTGCCACCAGCAGAGATGGGAGTGCGCCCCACGAGCAGTACTTC	CATSRDGSAPHEQYF
TRBJ2-3	NA	12	few	TRBV2	TGTGCCAGCAACAATTATCGAGATACGCAGTATTTT	CASNNYRDTQYF
TRBJ2-7	TRBD2	16	NA	TRBV30	TGTGCCTGGAGTTCCCTAGGACTAGCGGGATTGGACGAGCAGTACTTC	CAWSSLGLAGLDEQYF
TRBJ2-2	NA	17	NA	TRBV4-1	TGCGCCAGCAGCCAAGATTACCGGGACACAGGAACCGGGGAGCTGTTTTTT	CASSQDYRDTGTGELFF
TRBJ1-2	TRBD1	14	NA	TRBV3-1/TRBV3-2	TGTGCCAGCAGCGCCGGCGACAGGGGGCGAGGCTACACCTTC	CASSAGDRGRGYTF
TRBJ2-7	TRBD1	15	few	TRBV18	TGTGCCAGCTCACCTAGCCGGGACAGGGCCTACGAGCAGTACTTC	CASSPSRDRAYEQYF
TRBJ2-7	TRBD2	17	once	TRBV6-6	TGTGCCAGCAGTCGATCTTACGGGGGGACGAGGGGTCTCGAGCAGTACTTC	CASSRSYGGTRGLEQYF
TRBJ2-1	TRBD2	15	NA	TRBV9	TGTGCCAGCAGCGTAGAGAGCGGGAGGGCCGGGGAGCAGTTCTTC	CASSVESGRAGEQFF
TRBJ2-5	NA	13	NA	TRBV5-1	TGCGCCAGCAGCTTCGGACTGAGCGAGACCCAGTACTTC	CASSFGLSETQYF
TRBJ2-5	TRBD2	15	NA	TRBV5-1	TGCGCCAGCAGCTCCGGTCCGGGAGGGGGAGAGACCCAGTACTTC	CASSSGPGGGETQYF
TRBJ1-1	NA	13	NA	TRBV6-5	TGTGCCACCTCTCGGGAGGGGCCCACTGAAGCTTTCTTT	CATSREGPTEAFF
TRBJ2-7	TRBD2	16	NA	TRBV13	TGTGCCAGCAGCTCGGCTAGCGGGAGCGCCGGGTACGAGCAGTACTTC	CASSSASGSAGYEQYF
TRBJ2-1	TRBD2	15	NA	TRBV4-2	TGTGCCAGCAGCCGGACTAGCGGGAGTGGTTATGAGCAGTTCTTC	CASSRTSGSGYEQFF
TRBJ2-2	NA	13	few	TRBV12-3/TRBV12-4	TGTGCCAGCAGTATCACCAGGTCCGGGGAGCTGTTTTTT	CASSITRSGELFF
TRBJ1-1	NA	13	NA	TRBV18	TGTGCCAGCTCGCCATACATGAACACTGAAGCTTTCTTT	CASSPYMNTEAFF
TRBJ2-1	TRBD2	16	few	TRBV7-3	TGTGCCAGCAGCTTAAGAGGGGTAGCGGGAGTCAATGAGCAGTTCTTC	CASSLRGVAGVNEQFF
TRBJ2-1	TRBD2	15	NA	TRBV5-1	TGCGCCAGCAGGGCGCCCGGGACTAGTTCACATGAGCAGTTCTTC	CASRAPGTSSHEQFF
TRBJ1-2	NA	13	NA	TRBV19	TGTGCCAGTAGTATCCTCGCGGACTATGGCTACACCTTC	CASSILADYGYTF
TRBJ2-7	TRBD2	14	NA	TRBV2	TGTGCCAGCAGTCCGACTAGCGGCAGATCCCGGCAGTACTTC	CASSPTSGRSRQYF
TRBJ2-7	TRBD2	15	NA	TRBV3-1/TRBV3-2	TGTGCCAGCAGCCAGGCGGGACTAGCGGGCTACGAGCAGTACTTC	CASSQAGLAGYEQYF
TRBJ1-1	NA	15	NA	TRBV6-1	TGTGCCAGCAGTGAGTCGGCGGGGGAAATGACTGAAGCTTTCTTT	CASSESAGEMTEAFF
TRBJ1-6	NA	17	NA	TRBV14	TGTGCCAGCAGCCAAGAGGGCAGCGGATTCTATAATTCACCCCTCCACTTT	CASSQEGSGFYNSPLHF
TRBJ2-6	TRBD1	15	few	TRBV7-8	TGTGCCAGCAGCTTAGCCGACAGGGCATCTGCCGTCCTGACTTTC	CASSLADRASAVLTF
TRBJ1-1	NA	15	once	TRBV4-1	TGCGCCAGCAGCCAAGAACTGTCCAGGGCGACTGAAGCTTTCTTT	CASSQELSRATEAFF
TRBJ2-1	NA	16	NA	TRBV19	TGTGCCAGTAGTATCGCGGGTTTTAGCTCCTACAATGAGCAGTTCTTC	CASSIAGFSSYNEQFF
TRBJ2-1	TRBD1	16	NA	TRBV18	TGTGCCAGCTCACTTGACAGGGAGAGCTCCTACAATGAGCAGTTCTTC	CASSLDRESSYNEQFF
TRBJ2-7	NA	13	NA	TRBV7-2	TGTGCCAGCAGTCAATACAGGGACTACGAGCAGTACTTC	CASSQYRDYEQYF
TRBJ2-5	NA	15	NA	TRBV5-1	TGCGCCAGCAGCCCTAGTTACACGAGACAAGAGACCCAGTACTTC	CASSPSYTRQETQYF
TRBJ1-1	NA	14	NA	TRBV21-1	TGTGCCAGCAGCAAAGGCGGGCGGAAGACTGAAGCTTTCTTT	CASSKGGRKTEAFF
TRBJ2-1	NA	13	NA	TRBV12-3/TRBV12-4	TGTGCCAGCAGTTTCGGGGGACAGCCAGAGCAGTTCTTC	CASSFGGQPEQFF
TRBJ1-2	NA	18	NA	TRBV19	TGTGCCAGTAGTATCCCGCACACTACCGCAGGGGTGATGTATGGCTACACCTTC	CASSIPHTTAGVMYGYTF
TRBJ2-5	TRBD2	18	NA	TRBV30	TGTGCCTGGAGTGTAATCCGGACTAGCGGGCCTACGGGGGAGACCCAGTACTTC	CAWSVIRTSGPTGETQYF
TRBJ2-7	NA	15	NA	TRBV6-1	TGTGCCAGCAGTGAATTTCGAGCGGGCAACTACGAGCAGTACTTC	CASSEFRAGNYEQYF
TRBJ2-7	TRBD1	16	NA	TRBV5-4	TGTGCCAGCAGCTTCCCCCGGGACAGGGGTTACTACGAGCAGTACTTC	CASSFPRDRGYYEQYF
TRBJ1-4	NA	14	NA	TRBV4-1	TGCGCCAGCAGCCAAGAAGTCCGGGTGGAAAAACTGTTTTTT	CASSQEVRVEKLFF
TRBJ2-1	TRBD2	15	NA	TRBV25-1	TGTGCCAGCGGTCCCGGGACTAGCGAGAGAAATGAGCAGTTCTTC	CASGPGTSERNEQFF
TRBJ1-2	NA	17	NA	TRBV5-4	TGTGCCAGCAGCTCGGTCGGGGGGGGGCGGCTTGGCTATGGCTACACCTTC	CASSSVGGGRLGYGYTF
TRBJ1-2	NA	11	NA	TRBV20-1	TGCAGTGCTAGGCCCGGCTATGGCTACACCTTC	CSARPGYGYTF
TRBJ1-2	TRBD1	14	NA	TRBV5-1	TGCGCCAGCAGCCGGGGACAGACGCGAGATGGCTACACCTTC	CASSRGQTRDGYTF
TRBJ1-6	NA	15	NA	TRBV6-2/TRBV6-3	TGTGCCAGCAGTTACTCTTCAGGGGTTCGATCACCCCTCCACTTT	CASSYSSGVRSPLHF